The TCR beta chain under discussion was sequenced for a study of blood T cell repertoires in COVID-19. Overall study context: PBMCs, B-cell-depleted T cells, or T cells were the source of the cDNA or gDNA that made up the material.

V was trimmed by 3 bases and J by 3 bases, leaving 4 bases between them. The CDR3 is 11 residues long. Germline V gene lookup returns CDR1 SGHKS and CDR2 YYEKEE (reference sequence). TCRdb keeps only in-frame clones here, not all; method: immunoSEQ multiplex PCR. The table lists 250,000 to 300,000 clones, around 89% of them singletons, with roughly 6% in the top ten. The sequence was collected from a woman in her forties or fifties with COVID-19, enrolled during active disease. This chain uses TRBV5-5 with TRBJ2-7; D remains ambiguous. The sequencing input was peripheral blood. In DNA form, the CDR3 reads TGTGCCAGCAGCTCCTTCTACGAGCAGTACTTC. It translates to CASSSFYEQYF.